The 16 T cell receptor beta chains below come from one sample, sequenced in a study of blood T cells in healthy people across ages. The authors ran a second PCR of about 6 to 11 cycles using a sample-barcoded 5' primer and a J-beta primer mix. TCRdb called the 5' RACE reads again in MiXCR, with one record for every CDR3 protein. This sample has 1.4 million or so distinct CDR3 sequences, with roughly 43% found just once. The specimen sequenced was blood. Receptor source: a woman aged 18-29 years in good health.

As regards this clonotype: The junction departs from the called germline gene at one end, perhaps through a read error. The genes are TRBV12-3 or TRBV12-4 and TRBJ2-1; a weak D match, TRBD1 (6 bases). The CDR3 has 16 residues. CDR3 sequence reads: CASSSQGPPSHNEQFF. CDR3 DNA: TGTGCCAGCAGTTCACAGGGCCCTCCCTCCCACAATGAGCAGTTCTTC.

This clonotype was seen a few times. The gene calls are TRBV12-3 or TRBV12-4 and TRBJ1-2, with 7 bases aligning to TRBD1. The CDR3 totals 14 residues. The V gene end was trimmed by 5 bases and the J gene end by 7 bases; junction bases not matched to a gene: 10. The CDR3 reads CASSDTTTGLGYTF. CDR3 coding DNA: TGTGCCAGCAGTGACACCACGACAGGGCTTGGCTACACCTTC.

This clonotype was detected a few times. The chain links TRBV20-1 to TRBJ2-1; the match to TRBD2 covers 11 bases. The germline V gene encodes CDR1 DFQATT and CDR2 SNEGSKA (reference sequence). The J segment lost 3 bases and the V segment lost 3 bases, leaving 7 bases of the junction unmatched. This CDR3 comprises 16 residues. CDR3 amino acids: CSARGASGGYYNEQFF. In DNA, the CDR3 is TGCAGTGCTAGGGGGGCTAGCGGGGGGTACTACAATGAGCAGTTCTTC.

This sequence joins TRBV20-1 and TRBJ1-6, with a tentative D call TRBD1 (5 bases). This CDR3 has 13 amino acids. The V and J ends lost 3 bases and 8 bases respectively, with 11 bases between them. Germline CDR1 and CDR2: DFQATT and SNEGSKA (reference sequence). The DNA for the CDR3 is TGCAGTGCTAGTGCTGCGGGGGATTCACCCCTCCACTTT. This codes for CSASAAGDSPLHF.

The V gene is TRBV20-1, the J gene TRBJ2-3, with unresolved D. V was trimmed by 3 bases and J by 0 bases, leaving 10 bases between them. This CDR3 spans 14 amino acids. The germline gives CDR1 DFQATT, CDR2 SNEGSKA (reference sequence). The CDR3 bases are TGCAGTGCTAGGGCGACGGTGAGCACAGATACGCAGTATTTT. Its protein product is CSARATVSTDTQYF.

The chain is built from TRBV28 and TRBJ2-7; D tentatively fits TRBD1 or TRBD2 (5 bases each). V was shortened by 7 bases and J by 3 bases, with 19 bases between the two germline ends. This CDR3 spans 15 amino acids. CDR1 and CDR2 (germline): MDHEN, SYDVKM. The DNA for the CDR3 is TGTGCCAGCAAGGGTGCAGGGACGGGAATCTACGAGCAGTACTTC. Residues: CASKGAGTGIYEQYF.

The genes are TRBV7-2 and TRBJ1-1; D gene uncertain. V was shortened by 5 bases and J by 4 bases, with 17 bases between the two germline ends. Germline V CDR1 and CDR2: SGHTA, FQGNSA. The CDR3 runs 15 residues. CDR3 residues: CASSNPGFGSTEAFF. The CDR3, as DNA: TGTGCCAGCAGCAACCCGGGATTCGGGAGCACTGAAGCTTTCTTT.

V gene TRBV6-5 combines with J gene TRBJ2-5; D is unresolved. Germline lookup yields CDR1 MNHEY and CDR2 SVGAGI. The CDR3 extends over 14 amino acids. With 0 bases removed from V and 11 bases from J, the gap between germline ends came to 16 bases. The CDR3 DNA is TGTGCCAGCAGTTACTCGTTTAATGCGAATGAGCAGTACTTC. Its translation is CASSYSFNANEQYF.

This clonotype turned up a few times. CDR3 protein: CASSYSTDHNNEQFF. The CDR3 DNA is TGTGCCAGCAGTTACTCAACGGACCACAACAATGAGCAGTTCTTC. The chain couples TRBV6-5 to TRBJ2-1, with D unclear. Trimming shortened V by 0 bases and J by 5 bases, and 11 bases separated the two germline ends. The CDR3 is 15 amino acids. Germline-derived CDR1 and CDR2 are MNHEY and SVGAGI.

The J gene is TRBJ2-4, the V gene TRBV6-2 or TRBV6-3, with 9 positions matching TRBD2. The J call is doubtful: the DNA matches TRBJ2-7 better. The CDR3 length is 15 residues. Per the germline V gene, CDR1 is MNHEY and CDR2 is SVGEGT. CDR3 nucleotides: TGTGCCAGCGGTATGGGGACTAGCCTTATCTACGAGCAGTACTTC. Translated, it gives CASGMGTSLIYEQYF.

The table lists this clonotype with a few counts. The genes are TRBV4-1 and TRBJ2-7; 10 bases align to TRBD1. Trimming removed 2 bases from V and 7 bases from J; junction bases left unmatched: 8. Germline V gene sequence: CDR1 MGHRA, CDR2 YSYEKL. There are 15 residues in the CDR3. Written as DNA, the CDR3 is TGCGCCAGCAGCCAAATCCGGGACAGGGGTCGTGAGCAGTACTTC. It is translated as CASSQIRDRGREQYF.

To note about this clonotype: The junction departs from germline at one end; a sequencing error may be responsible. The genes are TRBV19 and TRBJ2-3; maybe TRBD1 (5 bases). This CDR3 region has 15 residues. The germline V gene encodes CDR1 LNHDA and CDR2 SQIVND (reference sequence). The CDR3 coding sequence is TGTGCCAGTAGTATCCTAGGCCGAATAGGGGATACACAGTATTTT. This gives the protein CASSILGRIGDTQYF.

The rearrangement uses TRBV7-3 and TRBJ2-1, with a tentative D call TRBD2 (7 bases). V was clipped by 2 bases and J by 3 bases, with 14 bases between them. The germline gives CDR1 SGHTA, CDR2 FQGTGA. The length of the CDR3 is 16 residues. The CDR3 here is CASSLLGGADYNEQFF. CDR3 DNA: TGTGCCAGCAGCTTACTTGGGGGGGCCGACTACAATGAGCAGTTCTTC.

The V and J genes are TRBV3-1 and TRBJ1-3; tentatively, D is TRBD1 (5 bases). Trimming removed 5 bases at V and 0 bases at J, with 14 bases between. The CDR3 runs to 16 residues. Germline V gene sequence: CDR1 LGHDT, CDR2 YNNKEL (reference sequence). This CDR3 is CASSSGGGYSGNTIYF. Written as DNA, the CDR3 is TGTGCCAGCAGCTCCGGGGGAGGCTACTCTGGAAACACCATATATTTT.

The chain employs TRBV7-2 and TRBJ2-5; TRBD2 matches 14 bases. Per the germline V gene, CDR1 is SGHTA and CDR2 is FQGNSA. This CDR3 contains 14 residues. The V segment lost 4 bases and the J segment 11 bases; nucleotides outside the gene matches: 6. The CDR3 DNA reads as TGTGCCAGCAGCTCGGGACTAGCGGGGGTAGGGCAGTACTTC. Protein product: CASSSGLAGVGQYF.

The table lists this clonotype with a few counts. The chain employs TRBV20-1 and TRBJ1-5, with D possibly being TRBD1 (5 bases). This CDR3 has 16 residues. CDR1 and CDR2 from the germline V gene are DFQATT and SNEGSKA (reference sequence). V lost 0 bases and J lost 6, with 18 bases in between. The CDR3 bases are TGCAGTGCTAGAGACCGCTTGGGGGGTCCCGGTCAGCCCCAGCATTTT. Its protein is CSARDRLGGPGQPQHF.